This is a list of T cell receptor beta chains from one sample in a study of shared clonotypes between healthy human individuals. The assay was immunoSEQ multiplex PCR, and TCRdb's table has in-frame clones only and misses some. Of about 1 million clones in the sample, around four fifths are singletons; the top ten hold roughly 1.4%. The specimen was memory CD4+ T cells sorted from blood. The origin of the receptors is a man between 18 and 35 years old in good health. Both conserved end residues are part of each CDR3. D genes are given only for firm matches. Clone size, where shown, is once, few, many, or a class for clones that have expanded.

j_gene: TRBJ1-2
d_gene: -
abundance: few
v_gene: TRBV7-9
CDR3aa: CASSYAASRSGYTF
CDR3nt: TGTGCCAGCAGCTACGCAGCTTCCCGGAGTGGCTACACCTTC

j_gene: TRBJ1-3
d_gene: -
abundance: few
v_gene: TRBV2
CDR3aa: CASSIQGGGGNTIYF
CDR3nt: TGTGCCAGCAGTATCCAGGGTGGCGGAGGAAACACCATATATTTT

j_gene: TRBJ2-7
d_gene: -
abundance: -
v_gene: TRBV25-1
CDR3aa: CASSAPGDEQYF
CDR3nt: TGTGCCAGCAGTGCCCCTGGCGACGAGCAGTACTTC

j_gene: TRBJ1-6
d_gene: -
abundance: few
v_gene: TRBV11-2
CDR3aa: CASSLAGQSRNNSPLHF
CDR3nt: TGTGCCAGCAGCTTAGCTGGACAGTCGAGGAATAATTCACCCCTCCACTTT

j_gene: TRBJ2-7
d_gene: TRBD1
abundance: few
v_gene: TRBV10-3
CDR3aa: CAISEGQGHGAYF
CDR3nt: TGTGCCATCAGTGAAGGACAGGGCCATGGGGCGTACTTC

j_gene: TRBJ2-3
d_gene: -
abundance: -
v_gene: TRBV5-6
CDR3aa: CASSPVQGLTDTQYF
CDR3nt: TGTGCCAGCAGCCCCGTACAGGGCCTCACAGATACGCAGTATTTT

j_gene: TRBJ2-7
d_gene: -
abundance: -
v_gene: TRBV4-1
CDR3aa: CASSRGGQGIYEQYF
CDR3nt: TGCGCCAGCAGTCGAGGGGGGCAGGGGATCTACGAGCAGTACTTC

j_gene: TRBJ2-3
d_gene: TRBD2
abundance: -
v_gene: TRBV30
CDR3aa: CAWSVLAGATDTQYF
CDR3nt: TGTGCCTGGAGTGTTCTAGCGGGCGCTACAGATACGCAGTATTTT

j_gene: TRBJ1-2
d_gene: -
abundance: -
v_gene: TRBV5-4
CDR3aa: CASPLSSSEEGGYTF
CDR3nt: TGTGCCTCCCCTTTGAGCAGCTCAGAAGAGGGTGGCTACACCTTC

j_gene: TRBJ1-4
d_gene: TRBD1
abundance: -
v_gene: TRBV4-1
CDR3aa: CASSLGQGASKSEKLFF
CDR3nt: TGCGCCAGCAGCTTAGGACAGGGGGCTTCGAAAAGTGAAAAACTGTTTTTT

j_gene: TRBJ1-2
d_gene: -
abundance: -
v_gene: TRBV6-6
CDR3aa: CASRATVGYTF
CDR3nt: TGTGCCAGCCGCGCTACGGTGGGCTACACCTTC

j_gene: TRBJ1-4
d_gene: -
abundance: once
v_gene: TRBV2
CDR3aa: CASRLMGANEKLFF
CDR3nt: TGTGCCAGCAGATTAATGGGCGCTAATGAAAAACTGTTTTTT

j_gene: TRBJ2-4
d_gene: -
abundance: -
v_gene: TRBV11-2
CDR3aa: CASRQGGGTKNIQYF
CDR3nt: TGTGCCAGCAGACAAGGAGGCGGGACCAAAAACATTCAGTACTTC

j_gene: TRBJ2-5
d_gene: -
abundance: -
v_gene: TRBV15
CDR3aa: CATSRDGSGRGKTQYF
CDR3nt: TGTGCCACCAGCAGAGATGGTTCAGGGAGAGGAAAGACCCAGTACTTC

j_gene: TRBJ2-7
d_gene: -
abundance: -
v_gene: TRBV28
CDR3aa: CASSISYEQYF
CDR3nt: TGTGCCAGCAGTATCTCCTACGAGCAGTACTTC

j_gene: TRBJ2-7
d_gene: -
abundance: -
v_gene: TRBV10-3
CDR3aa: CAISDFSGQDEQYF
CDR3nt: TGTGCCATCAGTGACTTTTCGGGTCAGGACGAGCAGTACTTC

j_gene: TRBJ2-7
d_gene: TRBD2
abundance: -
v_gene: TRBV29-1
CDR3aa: CSVTGGGGSYEQYF
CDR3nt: TGCAGCGTCACGGGTGGCGGGGGCTCCTACGAGCAGTACTTC

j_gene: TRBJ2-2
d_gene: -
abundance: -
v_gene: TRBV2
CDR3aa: CASRDTQWTGELFF
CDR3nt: TGTGCCAGCCGGGACACCCAATGGACCGGGGAGCTGTTTTTT

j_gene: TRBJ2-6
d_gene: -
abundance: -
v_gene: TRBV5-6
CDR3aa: CASSDLSGANVLTF
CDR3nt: TGTGCCAGCAGCGACCTCTCTGGGGCCAACGTCCTGACTTTC

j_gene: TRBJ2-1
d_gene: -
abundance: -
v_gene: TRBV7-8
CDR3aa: CASSLASGTPYNEQFF
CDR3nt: TGTGCCAGCAGCTTAGCGTCGGGAACTCCTTACAATGAGCAGTTCTTC

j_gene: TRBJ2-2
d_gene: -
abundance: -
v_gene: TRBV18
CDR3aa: CASSPDRRNTGELFF
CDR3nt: TGTGCCAGCTCACCAGACAGGCGGAACACCGGGGAGCTGTTTTTT

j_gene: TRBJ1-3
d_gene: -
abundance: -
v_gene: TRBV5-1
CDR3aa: CASSSGSSGNTIYF
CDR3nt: TGCGCCAGCAGCTCAGGGAGCTCTGGAAACACCATATATTTT

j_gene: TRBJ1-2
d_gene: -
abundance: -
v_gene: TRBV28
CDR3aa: CASSLAVPGYGYTF
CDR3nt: TGTGCCAGCAGTTTGGCGGTTCCTGGTTATGGCTACACCTTC